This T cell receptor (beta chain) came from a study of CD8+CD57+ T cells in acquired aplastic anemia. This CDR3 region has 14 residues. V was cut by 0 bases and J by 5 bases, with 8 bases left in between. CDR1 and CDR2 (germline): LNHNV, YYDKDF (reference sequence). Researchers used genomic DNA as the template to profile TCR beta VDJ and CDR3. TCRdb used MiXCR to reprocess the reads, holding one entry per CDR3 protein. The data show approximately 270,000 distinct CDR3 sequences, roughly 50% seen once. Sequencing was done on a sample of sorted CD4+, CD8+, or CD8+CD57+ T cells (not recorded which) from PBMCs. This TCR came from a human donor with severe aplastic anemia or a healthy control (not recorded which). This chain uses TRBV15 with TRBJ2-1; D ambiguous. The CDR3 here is CATSRDRVNNEQFF. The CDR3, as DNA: TGTGCCACCAGCAGAGATCGGGTTAACAATGAGCAGTTCTTC.